The sequence of this T cell receptor beta chain was determined in a study of blood T cell repertoires in COVID-19. Looking at the study overall: COVID-19 samples, acute and convalescent, were from the United States, Italy and Spain.

The CDR3 totals 16 residues. CDR1 and CDR2 (germline): SGDLS, YYNGEE. Trimming took 0 bases from V and 0 from J, leaving 9 bases between them. Study processing details: Nucleated cell number was recorded as an estimate derived from reference gene primer amplification. Sequencing was performed with immunoSEQ multiplex PCR; in TCRdb, only in-frame clones are kept and a portion is missing. That table is the source of V, J and clone size, and D and trimming were worked out from the DNA. Of 95,000 to 150,000 clones listed, around four fifths are singletons. This chain uses TRBV9 with TRBJ1-4; D not certain. This TCR came from a human donor in a cohort sampled during active COVID-19. Sample: peripheral blood. The CDR3 DNA reads TGTGCCAGCAGCGTAGGAGGCCCCTCAACTAATGAAAAACTGTTTTTT. Residues: CASSVGGPSTNEKLFF.